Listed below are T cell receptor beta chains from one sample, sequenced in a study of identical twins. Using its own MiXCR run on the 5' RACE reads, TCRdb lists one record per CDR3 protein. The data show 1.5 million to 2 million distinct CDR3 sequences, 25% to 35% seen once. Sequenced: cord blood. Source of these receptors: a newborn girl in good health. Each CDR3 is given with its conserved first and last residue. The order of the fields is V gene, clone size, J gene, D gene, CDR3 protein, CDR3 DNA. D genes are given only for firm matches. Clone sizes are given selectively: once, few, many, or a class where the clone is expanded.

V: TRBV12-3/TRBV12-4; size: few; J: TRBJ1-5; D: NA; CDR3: CASSLEQRPQHF; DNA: TGTGCCAGCAGTTTAGAGCAACGGCCCCAGCATTTT
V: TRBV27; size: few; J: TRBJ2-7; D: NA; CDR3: CASSGTGLGYEQYF; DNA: TGTGCCAGCAGTGGTACGGGCCTCGGCTACGAGCAGTACTTC
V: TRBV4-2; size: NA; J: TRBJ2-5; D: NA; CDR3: CASGPGLGETQYF; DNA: TGTGCCAGCGGCCCGGGACTGGGAGAGACCCAGTACTTC
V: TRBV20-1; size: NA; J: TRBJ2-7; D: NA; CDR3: CSAREPSVHFYEQYF; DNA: TGCAGTGCTAGAGAGCCAAGCGTACACTTCTACGAGCAGTACTTC
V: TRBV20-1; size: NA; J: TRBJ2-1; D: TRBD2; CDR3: CSARDYASGSREGEQFF; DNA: TGCAGTGCTAGAGATTACGCTAGCGGGAGTAGGGAAGGTGAGCAGTTCTTC
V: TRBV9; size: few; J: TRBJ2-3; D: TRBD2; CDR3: CASSVSRLAGGTDTQYF; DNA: TGTGCCAGCAGCGTCTCTCGGCTAGCGGGGGGCACAGATACGCAGTATTTT
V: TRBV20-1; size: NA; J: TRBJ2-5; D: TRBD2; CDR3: CSATGTSGGGEQYF; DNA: TGCAGTGCCACCGGGACTAGCGGGGGGGGTGAGCAGTACTTC
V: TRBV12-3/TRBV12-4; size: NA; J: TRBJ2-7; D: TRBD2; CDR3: CASTLAGSLYEQYF; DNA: TGTGCCAGCACTTTAGCGGGATCTCTCTACGAGCAGTACTTC
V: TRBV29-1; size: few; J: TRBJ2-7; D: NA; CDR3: CSARVAWEQYF; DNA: TGCAGCGCCCGGGTGGCCTGGGAGCAGTACTTC
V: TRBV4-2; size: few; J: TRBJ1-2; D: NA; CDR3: CASSPLRELYGYTF; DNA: TGTGCCAGCAGCCCCCTCAGGGAGCTCTATGGCTACACCTTC
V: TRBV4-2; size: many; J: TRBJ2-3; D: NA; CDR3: CASRSADTQYF; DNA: TGTGCCAGCAGGTCCGCAGATACGCAGTATTTT
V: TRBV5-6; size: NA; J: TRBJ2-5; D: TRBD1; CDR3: CASTIPGTEETQYF; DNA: TGTGCCAGCACGATTCCCGGGACAGAAGAGACCCAGTACTTC
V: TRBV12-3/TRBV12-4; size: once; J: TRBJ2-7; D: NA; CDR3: CTSKGPAHEQYF; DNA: TGTACCAGCAAAGGGCCGGCCCATGAGCAGTACTTC
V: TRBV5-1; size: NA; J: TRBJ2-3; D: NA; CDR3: CASSLFASVDTQYF; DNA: TGCGCCAGCAGCTTATTTGCTAGCGTGGATACGCAGTATTTT
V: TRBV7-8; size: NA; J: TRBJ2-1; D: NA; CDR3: CASSLRELFLETQFF; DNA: TGTGCCAGCAGCTTGCGGGAACTTTTTTTAGAGACCCAGTTCTTC
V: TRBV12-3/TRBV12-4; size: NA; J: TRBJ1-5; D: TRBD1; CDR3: CASSLRTGVEASNQPQHF; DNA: TGTGCCAGCAGTTTGAGGACAGGGGTTGAGGCGAGCAATCAGCCCCAGCATTTT
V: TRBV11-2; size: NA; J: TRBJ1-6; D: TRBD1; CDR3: CASSYSGTANSPLHF; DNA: TGTGCCAGCAGCTACTCCGGGACAGCTAATTCACCCCTCCACTTT
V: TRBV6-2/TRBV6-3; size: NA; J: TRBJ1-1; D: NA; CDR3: CASRDGPNTEAFF; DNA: TGTGCCAGCAGGGACGGCCCGAACACTGAAGCTTTCTTT
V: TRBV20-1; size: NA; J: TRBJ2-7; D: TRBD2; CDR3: CSARSLAGGPAYNEQYF; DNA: TGCAGTGCTAGAAGTCTAGCGGGGGGGCCGGCCTACAATGAGCAGTACTTC
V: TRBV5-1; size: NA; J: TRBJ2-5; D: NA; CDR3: CASRSVGHPQETQYF; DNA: TGCGCCAGCAGATCTGTGGGGCACCCTCAAGAGACCCAGTACTTC
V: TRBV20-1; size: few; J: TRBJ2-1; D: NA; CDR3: CSARDGGGRGYNEQFF; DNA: TGCAGTGCTAGAGATGGCGGAGGGAGGGGGTACAATGAGCAGTTCTTC
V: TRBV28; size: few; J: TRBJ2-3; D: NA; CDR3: CASSFGVKTGRPTDTQYF; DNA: TGTGCCAGCAGTTTCGGGGTCAAGACAGGAAGACCCACAGATACGCAGTATTTT
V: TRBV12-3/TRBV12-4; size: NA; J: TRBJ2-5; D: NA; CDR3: CASSTPRLAREQYF; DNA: TGTGCCAGCAGCACCCCTCGGCTAGCGAGGGAGCAGTACTTC
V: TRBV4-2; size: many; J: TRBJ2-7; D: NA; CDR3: CASSRTGEPYEQYF; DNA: TGTGCCAGCAGCCGCACGGGGGAACCCTACGAGCAGTACTTC